These 23 T cell receptor beta chains came from one sample sequenced in a study of PD-1 blockade in classical Hodgkin lymphoma. Method: immunoSEQ multiplex PCR; TCRdb's copy keeps in-frame clones and lacks some. Of under 95,000 clones listed, 80% to 95% are singletons. After autologous stem cell transplantation all patients relapsed, and prior brentuximab vedotin exposure differed between cohorts. The starting material was peripheral blood mononuclear cells (PBMCs), obtained before the second cycle of nivolumab. The receptors shown here come from a human donor with classical Hodgkin lymphoma.

V usage is TRBV7-6 and J usage is TRBJ2-3, with a tentative D call TRBD1 (6 bases). V was trimmed by 1 base and J by 1 base, leaving 9 bases between them. Germline V gene lookup returns CDR1 SGHVS and CDR2 FNYEAQ. The CDR3 is 15 amino acids. The CDR3 loop reads CASSLVQGRTDTQYF. DNA of the CDR3: TGTGCCAGCAGCTTAGTACAGGGCCGCACAGATACGCAGTATTTT.

There are a few counts of this clone. CDR3 residues: CASSLPYGTEAFF. In DNA form, the CDR3 reads TGTGCCAGCAGTTTACCCTATGGCACTGAAGCTTTCTTT. The J gene is TRBJ1-1, the V gene TRBV27; no definite D call. The CDR3 spans 13 residues. The V end was cut by 2 bases, the J end by 4 bases, with 8 bases between. Looked up from germline, CDR1 is MNHEY and CDR2 is SMNVEV (reference sequence).

This chain joins TRBV27 and TRBJ1-1; D is ambiguous. V lost 5 bases and J lost 4, with 14 bases in between. Looked up from germline, CDR1 is MNHEY and CDR2 is SMNVEV (reference sequence). CDR3 length: 14 amino acids. The CDR3 DNA follows: TGTGCCAGCAGTCAAATTGGACGGCCCACTGAAGCTTTCTTT. It specifies CASSQIGRPTEAFF.

This chain joins TRBV27 and TRBJ1-3, with D tentatively TRBD1 (5 bases). The CDR3 totals 15 residues. The germline V and J ends were trimmed by 0 bases and 9 bases, with 15 bases remaining between them. Germline V gene sequence: CDR1 MNHEY, CDR2 SMNVEV (reference sequence). The CDR3 region is CASSLSRGARATIYF. Here the CDR3 DNA reads TGTGCCAGCAGTTTATCGAGAGGGGCGCGAGCCACCATATATTTT.

The CDR3 protein is CATSRAKGLALEQYF. CDR3 sequence (DNA): TGTGCCACCAGCAGAGCGAAGGGACTGGCCCTGGAGCAGTACTTC. This chain links TRBV15 with TRBJ2-7; perhaps TRBD2 as D (6 bases). V was cut by 1 base and J by 7 bases, with 17 bases left in between. Germline loops: CDR1 LNHNV, CDR2 YYDKDF (reference sequence). The CDR3 runs 15 residues.

The chain links TRBV9 to TRBJ2-1; the D is unclear. Germline CDR1 is SGDLS and CDR2 is YYNGEE. V was cut by 3 bases and J by 5 bases, with 9 bases left in between. The CDR3 contains 13 residues. The DNA for the CDR3 is TGTGCCAGCAGCGGGAGAAAGAACAATGAGCAGTTCTTC. It specifies CASSGRKNNEQFF.

This chain connects TRBV30 to TRBJ2-7; weak D call: TRBD2 (5 bases). Per the germline V gene, CDR1 is GTSNPN and CDR2 is SVGIG (reference sequence). V was pared by 5 bases and J by 1 base, with 18 bases between. There are 15 residues in the CDR3. The CDR3 here is CAWQRGGMGSYEQYF. The CDR3, as DNA: TGTGCCTGGCAACGGGGTGGGATGGGGTCCTACGAGCAGTACTTC.

The chain couples TRBV6-5 to TRBJ2-7; 11 positions agree with TRBD1. Germline V gene data show CDR1 as MNHEY and CDR2 as SVGAGI. The V gene end was trimmed by 4 bases and the J gene end by 2 bases; junction bases not matched to a gene: 7. CDR3 length equals 16 residues. The CDR3 is CASSSQPGQGAYEQYF. Here the CDR3 DNA reads TGTGCCAGCAGTTCCCAACCGGGACAGGGGGCCTACGAGCAGTACTTC.

This clone was seen more than once but under ten times. The V and J genes are TRBV30 and TRBJ1-2; TRBD1 matches at 9 bases. The CDR3 totals 11 residues. Germline V gene sequence: CDR1 GTSNPN, CDR2 SVGIG (reference sequence). Losses at the gene ends were 8 bases for V and 8 bases for J; bases not matched to a gene: 6. The CDR3 region has the DNA TGTGCCGGCCGGACAGGGGAAGGCTACACCTTC. Protein sequence: CAGRTGEGYTF.

The chain carries TRBV7-7 and TRBJ2-1; possible D gene TRBD2, 5 bases. The germline gives CDR1 SSHAT, CDR2 FNYEAQ (reference sequence). The V end was cut by 5 bases, the J end by 4 bases, with 9 bases between. The CDR3 sequence is 13 residues long. As DNA, the CDR3 is TGTGCCAGCAGCCGGGGAATTTACAATGAGCAGTTCTTC. Its translation: CASSRGIYNEQFF.

This sequence joins TRBV7-9 and TRBJ2-7; D assignment may be TRBD1 or TRBD2 (6 bases each). The CDR3 is made up of 14 amino acids. CDR1 and CDR2 from the germline V gene are SEHNR and FQNEAQ (reference sequence). V was trimmed by 5 bases and J by 2 bases, leaving 13 bases between them. DNA of the CDR3: TGTGCCAGCAGCCCAACGGGGGCGACCTACGAGCAGTACTTC. It yields the protein CASSPTGATYEQYF.

The chain combines TRBV11-3 with TRBJ2-7; 7 bases map to TRBD2. Germline V lookup: CDR1 SGHNT, CDR2 YENEEA. The CDR3 runs to 14 residues. The V gene end was trimmed by 5 bases and the J gene end by 8 bases; junction bases not matched to a gene: 12. The chain's CDR3 is CASSPSGEGRKQYF. CDR3 nucleotide sequence: TGTGCCAGCAGCCCTTCGGGGGAGGGACGAAAGCAGTACTTC.

V is TRBV27 and J is TRBJ1-2; D gene uncertain. V was cut by 7 bases and J by 7 bases, with 16 bases left in between. The germline V gene has CDR1 MNHEY and CDR2 SMNVEV (reference sequence). The CDR3 loop spans 13 amino acids. The CDR3 here is CASTKNRYLGYTF. CDR3 nucleotide sequence: TGTGCCAGCACCAAAAACCGATACCTTGGCTACACCTTC.

This chain connects TRBV28 to TRBJ2-3; TRBD2 aligns across 7 bases. V was clipped by 10 bases and J by 3 bases; unmatched bases: 10. Germline-derived CDR1 and CDR2 are MDHEN and SYDVKM. This CDR3 spans 14 amino acids. The CDR3 nucleotides read TGTGCCATTACGACACCCGGGGGGACAGATACGCAGTATTTT. It translates to CAITTPGGTDTQYF.

The chain has TRBV19 and TRBJ2-7; TRBD1 agrees at 8 bases. The CDR3 covers 15 residues. Germline values: CDR1 LNHDA, CDR2 SQIVND (reference sequence). Trimming cost V 6 bases and J 6 bases; bases outside gene matches: 13. CDR3 sequence: CASRPRTGTFSEQYF. CDR3 bases: TGTGCCAGTAGACCCAGGACAGGGACTTTTTCCGAGCAGTACTTC.

The chain couples TRBV5-4 to TRBJ1-2; 9 bases align to TRBD1. Trimming removed 3 bases from V and 8 bases from J; junction bases left unmatched: 14. CDR1 and CDR2 from the germline V gene are SGHNT and YYREEE (reference sequence). This CDR3 has 16 amino acids. CDR3 region: CASSSRLGQGKRGYTF. CDR3 sequence (DNA): TGTGCCAGCAGCTCCCGCCTCGGACAGGGGAAGAGGGGCTACACCTTC.

The chain links TRBV9 to TRBJ2-6; D possibly matches TRBD1 or TRBD2 (6 bases each). This CDR3 spans 17 amino acids. Per the germline V gene, CDR1 is SGDLS and CDR2 is YYNGEE. Trimming shortened V by 3 bases and J by 4 bases, and 17 bases separated the two germline ends. The CDR3 coding sequence is TGTGCCAGCAGCGCCCAAAGGGGGGCGCCCGGGGCCAACGTCCTGACTTTC. Translated, it gives CASSAQRGAPGANVLTF.

The chain carries TRBV6-4 and TRBJ1-5, with D unclear. Trimming pared 2 bases from V and 0 bases from J, leaving 5 bases between. The CDR3 loop spans 14 amino acids. Germline lookup yields CDR1 MRHNA and CDR2 SNTAGT. The CDR3, as DNA: TGTGCCAGCAGTGACATCTATAGCAATCAGCCCCAGCATTTT. It translates to CASSDIYSNQPQHF.

The genes are TRBV11-3 and TRBJ2-5; 9 bases match TRBD1. V gave up 6 bases and J gave up 2 bases; unmatched junction bases: 7. The CDR3 is 15 residues long. Germline V lookup: CDR1 SGHNT, CDR2 YENEEA. The CDR3 spells CASRRVQGAQETQYF. The CDR3 nucleotides read TGTGCCAGCAGACGGGTACAGGGGGCGCAAGAGACCCAGTACTTC.

This chain links TRBV10-3 with TRBJ2-7; TRBD2 is a possible D gene (5 bases). In germline, CDR1 is ENHRY, CDR2 SYGVKD. The CDR3 totals 12 residues. V was trimmed by 0 bases and J by 6 bases, leaving 6 bases between them. The CDR3 DNA follows: TGTGCCATCAGTGAGTCAGAGGGCGAGCAGTACTTC. It is translated as CAISESEGEQYF.

The chain recombines TRBV5-1 with TRBJ1-2; no reliable D call. The CDR3 runs to 13 residues. CDR1 SGHRS and CDR2 YFSETQ come from the germline V gene. V was pared by 1 base and J by 4 bases, with 8 bases between. The CDR3 here is CASSLSTVYGYTF. The CDR3, as DNA: TGCGCCAGCAGCTTGTCGACGGTCTATGGCTACACCTTC.

The rearrangement links TRBV9 to TRBJ2-6; no definite D call. The V gene lost 0 bases and the J gene lost 0 bases, with 7 bases spanning the gap. Germline values: CDR1 SGDLS, CDR2 YYNGEE. This CDR3 is built from 16 residues. The CDR3 DNA reads TGTGCCAGCAGCGTAGGCAGGCGCTCTGGGGCCAACGTCCTGACTTTC. It yields the protein CASSVGRRSGANVLTF.

The CDR3 protein is CASSQGRASGRRNEQFF. DNA of the CDR3: TGCGCCAGCAGCCAAGGTCGCGCTAGCGGGAGGAGAAATGAGCAGTTCTTC. The gene calls are TRBV4-1 and TRBJ2-1; 11 bases match TRBD2. Germline trimming cut 1 base from V and 7 bases from J; bases unmatched to any gene: 9. Germline CDR1 and CDR2: MGHRA and YSYEKL. The CDR3 spans 17 residues.